This T cell receptor beta chain was sequenced in a study of blood T cell repertoires in COVID-19. Study context: The cDNA or gDNA used as material had been derived from T cells, B-cell-depleted T cells, or PBMCs.

Everyone who took part was about 18 to 90 years old, and they came from about two dozen US areas. Each participant's cohort was designated according to participant-reported clinical history. Symptom resolution, clearance, or two negative PCRs marked the recovered donors of Cohort 3. This table comes from immunoSEQ multiplex PCR, and its TCRdb copy is limited to in-frame clones, with some not included. The sample has under 150,000 clones; approximately 80% are singletons. This CDR3 contains 15 residues. The germline V gene has CDR1 SNHLY and CDR2 FYNNEI. V was pared by 1 base and J by 6 bases, with 15 bases between.

The sequenced sample was PBMCs or T cells enriched from blood (not recorded which). V is TRBV2 and J is TRBJ1-2; D gene unclear. The source of this sequence is a woman aged 40 to 50 who had recovered from COVID-19. The DNA for the CDR3 is TGTGCCAGCAGTGAAGTAGGAGGGTTCACGGATGGCTACACCTTC. Its translation: CASSEVGGFTDGYTF.